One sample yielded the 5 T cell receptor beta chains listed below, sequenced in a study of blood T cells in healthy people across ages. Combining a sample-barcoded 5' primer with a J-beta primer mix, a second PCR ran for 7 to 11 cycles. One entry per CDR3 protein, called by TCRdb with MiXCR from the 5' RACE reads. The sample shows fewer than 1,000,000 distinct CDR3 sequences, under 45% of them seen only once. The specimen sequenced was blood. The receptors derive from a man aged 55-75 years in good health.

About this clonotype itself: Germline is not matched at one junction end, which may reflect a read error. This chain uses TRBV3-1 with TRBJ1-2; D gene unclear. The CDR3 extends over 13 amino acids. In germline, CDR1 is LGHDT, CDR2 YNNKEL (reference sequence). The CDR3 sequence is CASSQGKARGFTF. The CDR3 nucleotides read TGTGCCAGTAGCCAAGGAAAAGCCCGGGGTTTCACCTTC.

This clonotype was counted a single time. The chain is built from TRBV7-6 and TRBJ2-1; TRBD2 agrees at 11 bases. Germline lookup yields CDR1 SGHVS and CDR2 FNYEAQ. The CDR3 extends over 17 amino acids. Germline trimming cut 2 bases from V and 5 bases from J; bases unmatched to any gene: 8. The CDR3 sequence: CASSLTIAGGSHNEQFF. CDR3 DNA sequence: TGTGCCAGCAGCTTAACAATAGCGGGGGGGTCCCACAATGAGCAGTTCTTC.

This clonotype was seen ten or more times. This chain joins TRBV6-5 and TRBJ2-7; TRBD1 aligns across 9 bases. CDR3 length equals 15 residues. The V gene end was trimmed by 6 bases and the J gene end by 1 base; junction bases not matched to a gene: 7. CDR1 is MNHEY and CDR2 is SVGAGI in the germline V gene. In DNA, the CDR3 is TGTGCCAGCAGGACCGACAGGGGGATTTCCTACGAGCAGTACTTC. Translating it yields CASRTDRGISYEQYF.

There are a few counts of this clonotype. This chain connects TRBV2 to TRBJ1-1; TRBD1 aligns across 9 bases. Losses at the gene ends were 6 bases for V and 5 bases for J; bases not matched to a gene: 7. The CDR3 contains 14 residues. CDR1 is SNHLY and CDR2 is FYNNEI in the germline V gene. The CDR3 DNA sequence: TGTGCCAGCAGCACACAGGGGGCTTGGACTGAAGCTTTCTTT. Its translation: CASSTQGAWTEAFF.

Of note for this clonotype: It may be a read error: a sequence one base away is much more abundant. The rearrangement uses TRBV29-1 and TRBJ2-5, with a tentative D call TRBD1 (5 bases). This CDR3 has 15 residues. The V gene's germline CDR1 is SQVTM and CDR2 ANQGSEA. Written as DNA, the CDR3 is TGCAGCGTTGCCACAGTCATAGGGGTTCCCGAGACCCGGTACTTC. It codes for CSVATVIGVPETRYF.